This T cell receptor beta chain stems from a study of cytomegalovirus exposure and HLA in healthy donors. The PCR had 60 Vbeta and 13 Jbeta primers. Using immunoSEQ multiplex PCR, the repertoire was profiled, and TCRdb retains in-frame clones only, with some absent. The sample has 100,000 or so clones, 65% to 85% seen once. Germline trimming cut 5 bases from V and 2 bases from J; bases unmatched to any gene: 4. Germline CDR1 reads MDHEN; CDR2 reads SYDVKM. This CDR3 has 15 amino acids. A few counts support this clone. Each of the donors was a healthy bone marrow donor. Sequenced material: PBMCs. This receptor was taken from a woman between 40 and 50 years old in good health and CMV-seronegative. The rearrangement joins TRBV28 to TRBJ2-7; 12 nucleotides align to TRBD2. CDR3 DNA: TGTGCCAGCAGTCCCACTAGCGGGGGGACCTACGAGCAGTACTTC. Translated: CASSPTSGGTYEQYF.